The 32 T cell receptor beta chains given below trace back to one sample, sequenced in a study of TIL therapy for anti-PD-1-resistant metastatic lung cancer (dated by TCRdb to the early 2020s). TCR beta CDR3 regions were amplified from genomic DNA by bias-controlled multiplex PCR with the immunoSEQ v3 hsTCRB kit. TCRdb holds this immuneACCESS table with in-frame rearrangements only. Some clones are missing; in checked studies, unresolved V genes explain under half, and the rest has no known cause. The sample yields about 100,000 clones; just over 65% were counted once. The ten largest account for about a tenth of the sample. According to the study, the label for this sample's time point signals: pre-treatment sample, taken before nivolumab and TIL therapy. Baseline tumor samples were excised metastases, mostly pleural nodules or supraclavicular lymph nodes, from the same resection used to grow TIL.

The sequenced sample was tumor tissue, obtained at baseline. The receptors derive from a person between 25 and 80 years old with non-small cell lung cancer.

The chain has TRBV4-3 and TRBJ1-6; the D is unclear. Germline CDR1 LGHNA, CDR2 YSLEER. Trimming pared 4 bases from V and 8 bases from J, leaving 18 bases between. The length of the CDR3 is 16 residues. The CDR3 region is CASSRKGVPGDSPLHF. The CDR3 DNA reads TGCGCCAGCAGCCGGAAAGGCGTCCCTGGCGATTCACCCCTCCACTTT.

The count of this clone is one. The CDR3 sequence is CASSLATTSGGWGSYNEQFF. For the CDR3, the DNA is TGTGCCAGCAGCTTAGCCACGACTAGCGGGGGGTGGGGCTCCTACAATGAGCAGTTCTTC. The chain recombines TRBV7-8 with TRBJ2-1; TRBD2 agrees at 13 bases. CDR1 SGHVS and CDR2 FQNEAQ come from the germline V gene. The CDR3 spans 20 residues. V was clipped by 0 bases and J by 0 bases; unmatched bases: 8.

The V gene is TRBV7-3, the J gene TRBJ2-1, with 9 bases matching TRBD1. From germline, CDR1 is SGHTA and CDR2 FQGTGA. This CDR3 contains 15 residues. The junction had 6 bases not matched to a gene; V was cut back by 5 bases and J by 4 bases. The CDR3 nucleotides are TGTGCCAGCAGCCTTCAGGGACAGGGTTACAATGAGCAGTTCTTC. Protein: CASSLQGQGYNEQFF.

CDR3 nucleotides: TGTGCCAGTAGTAGGGCACTGGGACAGTTGAACACTGAAGCTTTCTTT. Its translation: CASSRALGQLNTEAFF. The chain carries TRBV19 and TRBJ1-1, with TRBD1 identical over 7 bases. The CDR3 extends over 16 amino acids. The germline V gene has CDR1 LNHDA and CDR2 SQIVND (reference sequence). J was trimmed by 0 bases and V by 4 bases; bases with no gene match: 8.

This chain connects TRBV6-6 to TRBJ1-5; D unclear. The germline CDR1 and CDR2 sequences are MNHNY and SVGAGI (reference sequence). The length of the CDR3 is 12 residues. Trimming cost V 2 bases and J 5 bases, with 4 bases left between them. The CDR3 coding sequence is TGTGCCAGCAGTTACGCTGATCAGCCCCAGCATTTT. Translated: CASSYADQPQHF.

This chain connects TRBV3-1 (or the pseudogene TRBV3-2) to TRBJ2-1; D may be TRBD2 (5 bases). The CDR3 consists of 18 residues. Per the germline V gene, CDR1 is LGHDT and CDR2 is YNNKEL (reference sequence). With 2 bases removed from V and 4 bases from J, the gap between germline ends came to 21 bases. CDR3 in DNA: TGTGCCAGCAGCCAAAGATCCCGGGGAGCAATTGAATACAATGAGCAGTTCTTC. It codes for CASSQRSRGAIEYNEQFF.

This clone occurred once. The chain is built from TRBV28 and TRBJ2-7; TRBD1 matches 8 bases. CDR3 length: 11 amino acids. Germline values: CDR1 MDHEN, CDR2 SYDVKM. The junction had 3 bases not matched to a gene; V was cut back by 11 bases and J by 3 bases. CDR3 sequence reads: CAGGTGYEQYF. The DNA of the CDR3 is TGTGCCGGAGGGACAGGCTACGAGCAGTACTTC.

The chain recombines TRBV2 with TRBJ2-3; 8 bases are shared with TRBD2. The CDR3 consists of 15 residues. Germline lookup yields CDR1 SNHLY and CDR2 FYNNEI. The V and J ends lost 7 bases and 7 bases, in that order; junction bases with no gene match: 13. CDR3 DNA: TGTGCCAGCATTGGGACTAGGGTATTATCGAATACGCAGTATTTT. This sequence encodes CASIGTRVLSNTQYF.

The chain couples TRBV10-2 to TRBJ2-3; D not certain. The CDR3 has 14 residues. Looked up from germline, CDR1 is WSHSY and CDR2 is SAAADI. V was clipped by 2 bases and J by 2 bases, with 8 bases between them. The CDR3 spells CASSEGRDTDTQYF. The CDR3 nucleotides read TGCGCCAGCAGTGAGGGCAGAGACACAGATACGCAGTATTTT.

This chain uses TRBV11-2 with TRBJ2-2; D gene unclear. CDR3 length equals 18 residues. Germline CDR1 and CDR2: SGHAT and FQNNGV. V lost 1 base, J lost 5 bases, and 20 bases lay in between. CDR3 in DNA: TGTGCCAGCAGCTTAGCGGCTGGGATTATTATGGTTACCGGGGAGCTGTTTTTT. Protein product: CASSLAAGIIMVTGELFF.

This clone was recorded many times. The chain uses TRBV2 and TRBJ1-1; perhaps TRBD1 as D (5 bases). This CDR3 region has 15 residues. The V end lost 5 bases, the J end lost 3 bases, and 16 bases lay between the germline ends. Germline CDR1 and CDR2: SNHLY and FYNNEI. This chain's CDR3 is CASSQTGLLDTEAFF. As DNA, the CDR3 is TGTGCCAGCAGTCAAACGGGACTGTTGGACACTGAAGCTTTCTTT.

The V call is TRBV7-9, the J call TRBJ2-5; D possibly matches TRBD1 or TRBD2 (5 bases each). Germline CDR1 reads SEHNR; CDR2 reads FQNEAQ (reference sequence). The CDR3 has 15 residues. With 1 base removed from V and 5 bases from J, the gap between germline ends came to 14 bases. In DNA, the CDR3 is TGTGCCAGCAGCTTAGATGGGGGAAACGAGGAGACCCAGTACTTC. Translated: CASSLDGGNEETQYF.

This clone was counted once. The chain employs TRBV6-1 and TRBJ2-5; 14 bases line up with TRBD2. Per the germline V gene, CDR1 is MNHNS and CDR2 is SASEGT. The CDR3 sequence is 17 residues long. The J segment lost 0 bases and the V segment lost 3 bases, leaving 3 bases of the junction unmatched. The CDR3 region has the DNA TGTGCCAGCAGTGACCGACTAGCGGGGGGGTACCAAGAGACCCAGTACTTC. Translating gives CASSDRLAGGYQETQYF.

The chain is built from TRBV7-2 and TRBJ1-5; D is possibly TRBD1 (6 bases). V was shortened by 6 bases and J by 4 bases, with 13 bases between the two germline ends. The CDR3 loop spans 14 amino acids. The germline V gene has CDR1 SGHTA and CDR2 FQGNSA. Written as DNA, the CDR3 is TGTGCCAGCAGACCACAGGGTTCAAATCAGCCCCAGCATTTT. This translates into CASRPQGSNQPQHF.

The chain employs TRBV10-3 and TRBJ2-5; D may be TRBD2 (7 bases). Germline V gene data show CDR1 as ENHRY and CDR2 as SYGVKD. The CDR3 contains 12 residues. V gave up 8 bases and J gave up 1 base, with 8 bases separating them. The CDR3 is CAIGGAQETQYF. The CDR3 DNA is TGTGCCATCGGGGGGGCCCAAGAGACCCAGTACTTC.

This clone has just a few counts. The chain is built from TRBV19 and TRBJ2-7; TRBD1 is a possible D gene (6 bases). The CDR3 loop spans 13 amino acids. CDR1 is LNHDA, CDR2 SQIVND, per germline (reference sequence). The ends were cut back, 6 bases at V and 4 bases at J, with 13 bases in the middle. CDR3 amino acids: CASRQQGSYEQYF. The CDR3 nucleotides are TGTGCCAGTAGGCAACAGGGTTCGTACGAGCAGTACTTC.

V usage is TRBV6-6 and J usage is TRBJ2-3; 9 bases are shared with TRBD1. Unmatched junction bases numbered 11, after V lost 6 bases and J lost 4 bases. Germline CDR1 reads MNHNY; CDR2 reads SVGAGI (reference sequence). The CDR3 is 16 residues long. The CDR3 DNA reads TGTGCCAGCAGGCCTAACACAGGGGGCGGGGCAGATACGCAGTATTTT. Residues: CASRPNTGGGADTQYF.

The chain employs TRBV9 and TRBJ2-5; 11 bases are a match to TRBD1. The length of the CDR3 is 17 residues. Germline V gives CDR1 SGDLS, CDR2 YYNGEE. V lost 4 bases, J lost 4 bases, and 12 bases stayed unmatched. CDR3 nucleotide sequence: TGTGCCAGCAGCATCGGGACAGGGGGGTTTCGGGGAGAGACCCAGTACTTC. This gives the protein CASSIGTGGFRGETQYF.

The rearrangement uses TRBV7-6 and TRBJ2-5; TRBD2 aligns across 16 bases. Germline lookup yields CDR1 SGHVS and CDR2 FNYEAQ. V dropped 5 bases and J dropped 6; count of bases not matched to a gene: 6. The CDR3 extends over 16 amino acids. Written as DNA, the CDR3 is TGTGCCAGCAGCCCGGGACTAGCGGGAGGGGATAAGACCCAGTACTTC. This sequence encodes CASSPGLAGGDKTQYF.

This clone has a single count. This chain connects TRBV7-2 to TRBJ1-2; a possible D gene is TRBD1 (5 bases). The CDR3 contains 13 residues. Trimming removed 5 bases from V and 7 bases from J, with 14 bases in between. CDR1 and CDR2 (germline): SGHTA, FQGNSA. CDR3 bases: TGTGCCAGCAGCCCCCCGCACAGGACTGGCTACACCTTC. It codes for CASSPPHRTGYTF.

The genes are TRBV15 and TRBJ1-1, with a possible D match to TRBD1 (6 bases). Between the trimmed V and J ends, which lost 2 bases and 1 base, there was a span of 17 bases. The CDR3 length is 17 residues. From germline, CDR1 is LNHNV and CDR2 YYDKDF (reference sequence). CDR3: CATSRQPEQGANTEAFF. In DNA, the CDR3 is TGTGCCACCAGCAGACAGCCAGAACAGGGTGCGAACACTGAAGCTTTCTTT.

The gene calls are TRBV19 and TRBJ1-2, with D perhaps TRBD1 (6 bases). Germline V gives CDR1 LNHDA, CDR2 SQIVND (reference sequence). Trimming cost V 7 bases and J 0 bases, with 15 bases left between them. The CDR3 runs 15 residues. The chain's CDR3 is CASKVVAGANYGYTF. DNA of the CDR3: TGTGCCAGTAAGGTGGTAGCAGGGGCTAACTATGGCTACACCTTC. Full variable domain (rest looked up from reference TRBV19 and TRBJ1-2): DGGITQSPKYLFRKEGQNVTLSCEQNLNHDAMYWYRQDPGQGLRLIYYSQIVNDFQKGDIAEGYSVSREKKESFPLTVTSAQKNPTAFYLCASKVVAGANYGYTFGSGTRLTVV.

V gene TRBV5-1 combines with J gene TRBJ1-3; D is undetermined. CDR1 and CDR2 (germline): SGHRS, YFSETQ. The CDR3 is made up of 17 amino acids. Deletions cut 3 bases from V and 4 bases from J, with 20 bases between. CDR3: CASSSSANTPTGNTIYF. The CDR3 region has the DNA TGCGCCAGCAGCTCCTCAGCCAATACCCCCACCGGAAACACCATATATTTT.

The J gene is TRBJ2-2, the V gene TRBV7-6; D is undetermined. The CDR3 length is 13 residues. V was cut by 2 bases and J by 7 bases, with 8 bases left in between. The V gene's germline CDR1 is SGHVS and CDR2 FNYEAQ. This chain's CDR3 is CASSLTGFGELFF. The DNA of the CDR3 is TGTGCCAGCAGCTTAACCGGGTTCGGGGAGCTGTTTTTT.

The rearrangement joins TRBV6-6 to TRBJ2-7, with D perhaps TRBD2 (5 bases). In germline, CDR1 is MNHNY, CDR2 SVGAGI (reference sequence). The CDR3 totals 14 residues. V was cut by 7 bases and J by 6 bases, with 19 bases left in between. CDR3 region: CASTAIRGMLEQYF. CDR3 nucleotide sequence: TGTGCCAGCACCGCCATCCGGGGAATGCTCGAGCAGTACTTC.

The V call is TRBV7-9, the J call TRBJ1-4; 8 positions match TRBD1. The CDR3 has 17 residues. From germline, CDR1 is SEHNR and CDR2 FQNEAQ (reference sequence). The trim removed 4 bases at V and 4 bases at J, leaving 11 bases unmatched. CDR3 protein: CASSSDRVVRGNEKLFF. The CDR3 DNA reads TGTGCCAGCAGCTCGGACAGGGTGGTTCGAGGTAATGAAAAACTGTTTTTT.

J is TRBJ2-3 and V is TRBV18, with D possibly being TRBD1 (6 bases). Per the germline V gene, CDR1 is KGHSH and CDR2 is LQKENI. The CDR3 has 15 amino acids. Trimming left V 3 bases short and J 3 bases short, with 13 bases between. This CDR3 reads CASSPGAITTDTQYF. The CDR3 region has the DNA TGTGCCAGCTCACCGGGGGCGATAACGACAGATACGCAGTATTTT. The complete variable domain, with remaining parts taken from reference TRBV18 and TRBJ2-3, reads NAGVMQNPRHLVRRRGQEARLRCSPMKGHSHVYWYRQLPEEGLKFMVYLQKENIIDESGMPKERFSAEFPKEGPSILRIQQVVRGDSAAYFCASSPGAITTDTQYFGPGTRLTVL.

This chain connects TRBV14 to TRBJ2-4; no definite D call. This CDR3 contains 15 residues. The ends were cut back, 4 bases at V and 3 bases at J, with 13 bases in the middle. Germline CDR1 is SGHDN and CDR2 is FVKESK. In DNA, the CDR3 is TGTGCCAGCAGCCCCGGATTCTTTGGCAAAAACATTCAGTACTTC. Its protein is CASSPGFFGKNIQYF.

This clone appeared a few times. This chain uses TRBV19 with TRBJ2-5, with 11 bases identical to TRBD2. The germline V gene has CDR1 LNHDA and CDR2 SQIVND (reference sequence). Trimming at V came to 5 bases and at J to 5 bases, leaving 7 bases not matched to a gene. The CDR3 length is 15 residues. CDR3 loop: CASSPTSGSFETQYF. DNA for the CDR3: TGTGCCAGTAGTCCCACTAGCGGGAGTTTCGAGACCCAGTACTTC.

The rearrangement joins TRBV14 to TRBJ2-4, with D uncertain. Trimming shortened V by 1 base and J by 1 base, and 11 bases separated the two germline ends. The CDR3 length is 16 residues. The V gene's germline CDR1 is SGHDN and CDR2 FVKESK. The CDR3 is CASSQGTADAKNIQYF. CDR3 in DNA: TGTGCCAGCAGCCAAGGTACAGCCGACGCCAAAAACATTCAGTACTTC.

This chain connects TRBV12-2 to TRBJ2-2; TRBD2, as called in the table, went unchecked against the DNA. TRBV12-2 is given as a pseudogene. The CDR3 totals 18 residues. The CDR3 loop reads CASRLASASGGAVGELFF. CDR3 sequence (DNA): TGTGCAAGTCGCTTAGCGTCGGCTAGCGGGGGGGCGGTCGGGGAGCTGTTTTTT.

The table lists this clone with a few counts. This sequence joins TRBV4-3 and TRBJ2-3; TRBD2 matches at 9 bases. The CDR3 runs to 16 residues. Germline assignment: CDR1 LGHNA and CDR2 YSLEER. V shed 1 base, J shed 8 bases, and the junction held 10 bases outside the gene matches. In nucleotides, the CDR3 is TGCGCCAGCAGCCAAGTTAGCGGGAGCGCACAGGGTACGCAGTATTTT. Protein product: CASSQVSGSAQGTQYF.